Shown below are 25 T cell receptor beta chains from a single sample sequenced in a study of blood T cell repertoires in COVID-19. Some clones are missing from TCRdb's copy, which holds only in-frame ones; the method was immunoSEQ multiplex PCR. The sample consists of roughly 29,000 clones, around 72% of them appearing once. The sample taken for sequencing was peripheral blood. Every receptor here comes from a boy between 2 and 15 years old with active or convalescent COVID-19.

This CDR3 reads CASSVTGTSGADTQYF. The CDR3 bases are TGCGCCAGCAGCGTGACCGGGACTAGCGGGGCAGATACGCAGTATTTT. J is TRBJ2-3 and V is TRBV5-1; 13 bases line up with TRBD2. V was clipped by 4 bases and J by 4 bases; unmatched bases: 6. Germline assignment: CDR1 SGHRS and CDR2 YFSETQ. The CDR3 sequence is 16 residues long.

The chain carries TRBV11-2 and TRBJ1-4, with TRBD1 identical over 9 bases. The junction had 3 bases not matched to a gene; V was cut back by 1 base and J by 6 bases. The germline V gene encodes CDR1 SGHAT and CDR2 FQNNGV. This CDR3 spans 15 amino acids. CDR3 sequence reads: CASSLGRTGDEKLFF. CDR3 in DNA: TGTGCCAGCAGCTTAGGGCGGACAGGGGATGAAAAACTGTTTTTT.

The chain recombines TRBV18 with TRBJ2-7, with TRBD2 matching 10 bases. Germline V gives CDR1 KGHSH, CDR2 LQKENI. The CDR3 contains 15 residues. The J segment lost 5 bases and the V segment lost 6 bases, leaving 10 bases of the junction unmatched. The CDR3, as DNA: TGTGCCAGCTCCTATTGGAGCGGGGGGGCCGACGAGCAGTACTTC. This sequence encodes CASSYWSGGADEQYF.

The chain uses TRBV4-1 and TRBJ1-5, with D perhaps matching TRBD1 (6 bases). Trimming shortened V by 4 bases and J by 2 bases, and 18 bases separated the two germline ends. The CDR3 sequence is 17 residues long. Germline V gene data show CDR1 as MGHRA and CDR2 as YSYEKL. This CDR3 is CASSLTLLRGGNQPQHF. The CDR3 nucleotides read TGCGCCAGCAGCCTAACCCTCCTCAGGGGCGGCAATCAGCCCCAGCATTTT.

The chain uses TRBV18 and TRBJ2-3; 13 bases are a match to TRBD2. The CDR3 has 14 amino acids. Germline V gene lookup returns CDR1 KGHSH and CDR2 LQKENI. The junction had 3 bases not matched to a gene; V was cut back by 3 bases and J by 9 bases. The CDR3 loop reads CASSPGTSGDTQYF. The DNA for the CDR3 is TGTGCCAGCTCACCGGGGACTAGCGGGGACACGCAGTATTTT.

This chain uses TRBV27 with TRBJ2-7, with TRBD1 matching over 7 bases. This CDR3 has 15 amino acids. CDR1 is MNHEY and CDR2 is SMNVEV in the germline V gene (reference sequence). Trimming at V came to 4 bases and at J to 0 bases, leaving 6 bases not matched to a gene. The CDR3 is CASSSPGQSSYEQYF. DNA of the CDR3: TGTGCCAGCAGTTCTCCGGGACAGAGCTCCTACGAGCAGTACTTC.

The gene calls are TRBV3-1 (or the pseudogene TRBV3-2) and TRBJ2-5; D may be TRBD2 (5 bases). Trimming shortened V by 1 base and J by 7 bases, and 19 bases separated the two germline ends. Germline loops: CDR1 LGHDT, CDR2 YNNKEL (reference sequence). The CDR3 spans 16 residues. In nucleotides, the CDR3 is TGTGCCAGCAGCCAAGCCGCGGGTAACTTGAGGTGGACCCAGTACTTC. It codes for CASSQAAGNLRWTQYF.

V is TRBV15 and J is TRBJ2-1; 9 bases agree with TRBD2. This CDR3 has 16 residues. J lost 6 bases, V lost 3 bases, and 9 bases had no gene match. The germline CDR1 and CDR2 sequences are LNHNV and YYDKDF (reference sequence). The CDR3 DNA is TGTGCCACCAGCAGTCGCGGGGGGGTCGTTTCCAATGAGCAGTTCTTC. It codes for CATSSRGGVVSNEQFF.

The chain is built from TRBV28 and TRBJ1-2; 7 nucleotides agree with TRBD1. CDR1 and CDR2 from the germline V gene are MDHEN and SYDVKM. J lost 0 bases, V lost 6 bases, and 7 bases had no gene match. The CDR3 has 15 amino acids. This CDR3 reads CASRSVGTANYGYTF. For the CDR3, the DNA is TGTGCCAGCAGGTCCGTGGGGACAGCTAACTATGGCTACACCTTC.

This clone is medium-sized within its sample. The CDR3 reads CASSSGLGDGNEQFF. CDR3 sequence (DNA): TGTGCCAGCAGTTCGGGCCTAGGGGATGGCAATGAGCAGTTCTTC. The genes are TRBV6-5 and TRBJ2-1, with a tentative D call TRBD1 (5 bases). The CDR3 covers 15 residues. The V gene's germline CDR1 is MNHEY and CDR2 SVGAGI. Deletions cut 4 bases from V and 6 bases from J, with 16 bases between.

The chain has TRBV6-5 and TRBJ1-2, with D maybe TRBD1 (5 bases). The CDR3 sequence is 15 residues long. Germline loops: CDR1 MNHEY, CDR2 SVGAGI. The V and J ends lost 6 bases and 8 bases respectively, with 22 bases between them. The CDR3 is CASRTTRDRSGGYTF. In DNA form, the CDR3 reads TGTGCCAGCAGGACTACGCGGGACCGGTCTGGGGGCTACACCTTC.

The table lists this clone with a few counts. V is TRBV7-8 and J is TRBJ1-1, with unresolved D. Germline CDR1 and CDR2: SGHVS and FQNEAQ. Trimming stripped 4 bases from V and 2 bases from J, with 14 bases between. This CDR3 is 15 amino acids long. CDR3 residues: CASSSSANSNTEAFF. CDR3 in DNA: TGTGCCAGCAGCTCGAGCGCCAACTCCAACACTGAAGCTTTCTTT.

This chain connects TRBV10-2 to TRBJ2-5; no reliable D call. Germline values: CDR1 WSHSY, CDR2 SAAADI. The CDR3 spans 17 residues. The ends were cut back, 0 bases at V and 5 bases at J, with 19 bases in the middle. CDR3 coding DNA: TGCGCCAGCAGTGAGTCCAGGATCGAGTGGGTGAAGGAGACCCAGTACTTC. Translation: CASSESRIEWVKETQYF.

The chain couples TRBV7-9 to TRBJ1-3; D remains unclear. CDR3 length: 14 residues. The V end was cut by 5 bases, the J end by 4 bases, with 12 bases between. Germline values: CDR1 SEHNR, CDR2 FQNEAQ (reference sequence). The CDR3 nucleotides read TGTGCCAGCAGCCGCTACTCACAGGGAAACACCATATATTTT. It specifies CASSRYSQGNTIYF.

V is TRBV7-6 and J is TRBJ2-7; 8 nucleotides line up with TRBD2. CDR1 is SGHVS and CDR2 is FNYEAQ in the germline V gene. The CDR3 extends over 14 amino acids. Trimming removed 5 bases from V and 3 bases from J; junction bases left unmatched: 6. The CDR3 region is CASSRGGPLYEQYF. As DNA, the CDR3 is TGTGCCAGCAGCCGCGGGGGGCCCCTCTACGAGCAGTACTTC.

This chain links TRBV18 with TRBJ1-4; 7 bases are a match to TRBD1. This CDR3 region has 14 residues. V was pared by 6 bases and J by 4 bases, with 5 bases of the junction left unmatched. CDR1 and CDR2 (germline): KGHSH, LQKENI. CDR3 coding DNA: TGTGCCAGCTCTCGGGGACAGCTTAATGAAAAACTGTTTTTT. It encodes CASSRGQLNEKLFF.

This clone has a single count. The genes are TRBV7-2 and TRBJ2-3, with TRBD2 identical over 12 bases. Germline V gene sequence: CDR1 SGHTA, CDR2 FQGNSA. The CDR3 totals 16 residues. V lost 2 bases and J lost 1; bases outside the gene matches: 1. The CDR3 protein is CASSLLAGGGTDTQYF. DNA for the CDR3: TGTGCCAGCAGCTTACTAGCGGGAGGGGGCACAGATACGCAGTATTTT. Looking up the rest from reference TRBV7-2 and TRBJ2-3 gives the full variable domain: GAGVSQSPSNKVTEKGKDVELRCDPISGHTALYWYRQSLGQGLEFLIYFQGNSAPDKSGLPSDRFSAERTGGSVSTLTIQRTQQEDSAVYLCASSLLAGGGTDTQYFGPGTRLTVL.

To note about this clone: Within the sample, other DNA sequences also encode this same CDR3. CDR3 amino acids: CASSQDRRGGAGGNQPQHF. CDR3 in DNA: TGCGCCAGCAGCCAAGATAGGCGGGGGGGGGCTGGGGGCAATCAGCCCCAGCATTTT. V is TRBV4-1 and J is TRBJ1-5, with D possibly being TRBD1 (6 bases). Trimming cost V 0 bases and J 2 bases, with 20 bases left between them. Germline V gives CDR1 MGHRA, CDR2 YSYEKL. The CDR3 consists of 19 residues.

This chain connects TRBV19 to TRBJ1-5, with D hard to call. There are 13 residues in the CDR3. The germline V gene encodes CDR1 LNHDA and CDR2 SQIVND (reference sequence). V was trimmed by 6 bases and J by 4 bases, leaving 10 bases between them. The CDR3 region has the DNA TGTGCCAGTAGGAGGACTCAGAATCAGCCCCAGCATTTT. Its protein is CASRRTQNQPQHF.

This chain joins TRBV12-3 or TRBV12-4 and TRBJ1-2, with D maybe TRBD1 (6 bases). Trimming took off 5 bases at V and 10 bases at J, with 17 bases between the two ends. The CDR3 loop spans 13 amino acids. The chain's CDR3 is CASSPSGTRLYTF. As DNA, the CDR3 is TGTGCCAGCAGTCCTTCCGGGACAAGGCTCTACACCTTC.

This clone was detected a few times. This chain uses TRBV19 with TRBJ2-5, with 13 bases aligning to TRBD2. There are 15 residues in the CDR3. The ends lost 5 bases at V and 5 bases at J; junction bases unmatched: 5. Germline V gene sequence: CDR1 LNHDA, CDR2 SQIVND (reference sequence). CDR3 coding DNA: TGTGCCAGTAGTTCGGGACTAGCGGGGTGGGAGACCCAGTACTTC. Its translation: CASSSGLAGWETQYF.

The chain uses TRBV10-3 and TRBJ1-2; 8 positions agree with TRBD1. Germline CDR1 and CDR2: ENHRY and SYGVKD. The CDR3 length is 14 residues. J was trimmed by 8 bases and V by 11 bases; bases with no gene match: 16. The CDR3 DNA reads TGTGCCGGCGCGGTTGGACAGGGTTGGGGCGGCTACACCTTC. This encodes CAGAVGQGWGGYTF.

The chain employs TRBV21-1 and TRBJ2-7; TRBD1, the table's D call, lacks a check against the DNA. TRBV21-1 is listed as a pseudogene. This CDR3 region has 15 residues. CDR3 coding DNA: TGTGCCAGCAGCCAAGGGACAGGGGGCTCCTACGAGCAGTACGTC. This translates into CASSQGTGGSYEQYV.

The CDR3 DNA is TGTGCCATCAGTGAGACAGGGGGGAATCAGCCCCAGCATTTT. It is translated as CAISETGGNQPQHF. V gene TRBV10-3 combines with J gene TRBJ1-5; 8 bases map to TRBD1. V lost 2 bases and J lost 4; bases outside the gene matches: 1. In germline, CDR1 is ENHRY, CDR2 SYGVKD. The CDR3 extends over 14 amino acids.

The CDR3, as DNA: TGTGCCTGGAGAGTGAGACATGATGGCTACACCTTC. This gives the protein CAWRVRHDGYTF. V gene TRBV30 combines with J gene TRBJ1-2; D is unclear. The V gene lost 3 bases and the J gene lost 6 bases, with 11 bases spanning the gap. The CDR3 contains 12 residues. Germline lookup yields CDR1 GTSNPN and CDR2 SVGIG (reference sequence).